Each of the 17 T cell receptor beta chains below was sequenced from the same sample in a study of molecular identifiers for immune sequencing clone quantification. Via MiXCR, TCRdb re-called the PCR reads, giving one row per CDR3 protein. The table lists over 300,000 distinct CDR3 sequences, 24% of them singletons. The sample taken for sequencing was naive CD8+ T cells from blood, with Jurkat cell RNA spiked in. Specified subset: FACS-sorted CD8+CD4-CCR7+CD45RA+ naive T cells. The receptors stem from a human donor in good health. Some libraries in this study had Jurkat cell RNA spiked in.

In this sample, this clonotype turned up a few times. The V and J genes are TRBV30 and TRBJ2-5; 7 bases align to TRBD1. The ends lost 7 bases at V and 2 bases at J; junction bases unmatched: 7. Germline V gene sequence: CDR1 GTSNPN, CDR2 SVGIG (reference sequence). CDR3 length: 13 residues. For the CDR3, the DNA is TGTGCCTCCAGGGGGACATATCAAGAGACCCAGTACTTC. This codes for CASRGTYQETQYF.

This clonotype was detected many times. The chain is built from TRBV6-5 and TRBJ2-7; 9 nucleotides align to TRBD1. V gave up 5 bases and J gave up 7 bases; unmatched junction bases: 12. This CDR3 spans 15 amino acids. Germline loops: CDR1 MNHEY, CDR2 SVGAGI. CDR3: CASSSPGQGSREQYF. The CDR3 coding sequence is TGTGCCAGCAGTAGCCCGGGACAGGGTTCGCGGGAGCAGTACTTC.

The sample holds many counts of this clonotype. The chain joins TRBV7-2 to TRBJ1-1; 8 bases align to TRBD1. This CDR3 has 14 amino acids. Per the germline V gene, CDR1 is SGHTA and CDR2 is FQGNSA. J lost 0 bases, V lost 7 bases, and 4 bases had no gene match. CDR3 bases: TGTGCCAGCACCACAGGGGGGATGAACACTGAAGCTTTCTTT. It encodes CASTTGGMNTEAFF.

This clonotype was counted many times. This sequence joins TRBV11-2 and TRBJ1-1, with D possibly matching TRBD1 (5 bases). The CDR3 has 12 amino acids. CDR1 is SGHAT and CDR2 is FQNNGV in the germline V gene. V was pared by 4 bases and J by 5 bases, with 8 bases between. The CDR3 is CASSSQGTEAFF. CDR3 coding DNA: TGTGCCAGCAGCTCCCAGGGAACTGAAGCTTTCTTT. Full variable domain (outside the CDR3, taken from reference TRBV11-2 and TRBJ1-1): EAGVAQSPRYKIIEKRQSVAFWCNPISGHATLYWYQQILGQGPKLLIQFQNNGVVDDSQLPKDRFSAERLKGVDSTLKIQPAKLEDSAVYLCASSSQGTEAFFGQGTRLTVV.

There are many counts of this clonotype. This chain joins TRBV30 and TRBJ1-1; the D gene is possibly TRBD1 (5 bases). This CDR3 contains 13 residues. With 1 base removed from V and 9 bases from J, the gap between germline ends came to 15 bases. Germline CDR1 GTSNPN, CDR2 SVGIG (reference sequence). CDR3 in DNA: TGTGCCTGGAGTGCCCCATACAGGAAACAAGCTTTCTTT. Its protein is CAWSAPYRKQAFF.

The table lists this clonotype with a count of one. The chain carries TRBV5-3 and TRBJ2-1; the D is unclear. TRBV5-3 is given ORF status, its function remaining uncertain. V dropped 8 bases and J dropped 7 bases, with 13 bases sitting between them. The CDR3 runs 12 residues. The CDR3 DNA reads as TGTGCCAGCAGCACATCAGAGAATGAGCAGTTCTTC. It codes for CASSTSENEQFF.

In its sample, this clonotype was seen many times. The chain recombines TRBV7-9 with TRBJ2-3; D tentatively fits TRBD1 or TRBD2 (5 bases each). The length of the CDR3 is 16 residues. Deletions cut 5 bases from V and 2 bases from J, with 17 bases between. The germline V gene encodes CDR1 SEHNR and CDR2 FQNEAQ (reference sequence). Here the CDR3 reads CASSIEGEPATDTQYF. The CDR3 DNA is TGTGCCAGCAGCATCGAAGGGGAGCCAGCCACAGATACGCAGTATTTT. Combining the CDR3 with reference TRBV7-9 and TRBJ2-3 gives the whole variable domain DTGVSQNPRHKITKRGQNVTFRCDPISEHNRLYWYRQTLGQGPEFLTYFQNEAQLEKSRLLSDRFSAERPKGSFSTLEIQRTEQGDSAMYLCASSIEGEPATDTQYFGPGTRLTVL.

This clonotype was seen once. Sequence at one end of the junction differs from germline and may be a read error. DNA for the CDR3: TGTGCCAGCAGATACTCACAGGGGGCAATTAGTGAAAAACTGTTTTTT. This gives the protein CASRYSQGAISEKLFF. The chain is built from TRBV6-2 or TRBV6-3 and TRBJ1-4; 9 bases match TRBD1. This CDR3 has 16 residues. The V gene's germline CDR1 is MNHEY and CDR2 SVGEGT.

In the case of this clonotype: A read error is possible here, since a much larger clone lies one base away. V is TRBV20-1 and J is TRBJ2-7; the D gene could be TRBD1 or TRBD2 (5 bases each). The germline gives CDR1 DFQATT, CDR2 SNEGSKA (reference sequence). The CDR3 sequence is 11 residues long. The CDR3 sequence: CSAGTGYEQSF. CDR3 bases: TGCAGTGCTGGGACCGGTTACGAGCAGTCCTTC.

This clonotype was found many times. The chain is built from TRBV3-1 and TRBJ1-5, with D unresolved. Germline CDR1 LGHDT, CDR2 YNNKEL (reference sequence). This CDR3 region has 16 residues. V lost 0 bases and J 4 bases, leaving 13 bases between the germline ends. The CDR3 region is CASSQDYRAGNQPQHF. CDR3 in DNA: TGTGCCAGCAGCCAAGATTATCGGGCAGGTAATCAGCCCCAGCATTTT.

This clonotype was observed many times. The chain joins TRBV5-4 to TRBJ2-5, with 8 positions matching TRBD2. This CDR3 spans 15 amino acids. Losses at the gene ends were 6 bases for V and 5 bases for J; bases not matched to a gene: 12. The germline V gene encodes CDR1 SGHNT and CDR2 YYREEE (reference sequence). CDR3: CASTSRAGAGETQYF. As DNA, the CDR3 is TGTGCCAGCACCTCCAGAGCGGGAGCGGGGGAGACCCAGTACTTC.

The CDR3 here is CASSYSPGIGREQYF. The CDR3 DNA reads TGTGCCAGCAGTTACTCCCCCGGGATCGGTCGGGAGCAGTACTTC. The rearrangement uses TRBV6-5 and TRBJ2-7; a possible D gene is TRBD2 (5 bases). Trimming pared 0 bases from V and 7 bases from J, leaving 16 bases between. The germline V gene has CDR1 MNHEY and CDR2 SVGAGI. The length of the CDR3 is 15 residues.

This sequence joins TRBV11-3 and TRBJ2-2; weak D call: TRBD2 (5 bases). The CDR3 runs to 14 residues. V dropped 1 base and J dropped 5 bases, with 8 bases sitting between them. In germline, CDR1 is SGHNT, CDR2 YENEEA. CDR3 nucleotide sequence: TGTGCCAGCAGCTTAGTTGGCGGGACCGGGGAGCTGTTTTTT. It encodes CASSLVGGTGELFF.

This clonotype came up a few times. This CDR3 reads CASSLWSMGLYEQYF. The DNA of the CDR3 is TGTGCCAGCAGCTTGTGGTCAATGGGCCTCTACGAGCAGTACTTC. This chain connects TRBV5-5 to TRBJ2-7, with no clear D. The V gene's germline CDR1 is SGHKS and CDR2 YYEKEE (reference sequence). V was shortened by 1 base and J by 3 bases, with 14 bases between the two germline ends. The CDR3 loop spans 15 amino acids.

Regarding this clonotype: A much larger clone lies a single base off, so this may be a read error. The chain combines TRBV20-1 with TRBJ2-3; 7 bases fit TRBD2. Germline V gives CDR1 DFQATT, CDR2 SNEGSKA (reference sequence). The CDR3 length is 15 residues. As DNA, the CDR3 is TGCAGTGCTGGAGATTTGCGGGAGATCACAGATACGCAGTATTTT. Translating it yields CSAGDLREITDTQYF.

Remarks on this clonotype: A read error is likely, as this CDR3 ends without the conserved phenylalanine or tryptophan. The gene calls are TRBV20-1 and TRBJ2-3; maybe TRBD1 (8 bases). Germline V gene sequence: CDR1 DFQATT, CDR2 SNEGSKA (reference sequence). Trimming took 4 bases from V and 4 from J, leaving 15 bases between them. There are 14 residues in the CDR3. The CDR3 region has the DNA TGCAGTGCTATGAGCGGGACAGGCTCAGATACGCAGTATGTT. Its protein is CSAMSGTGSDTQYV.

This clonotype has more than one count but fewer than ten. This chain joins TRBV6-2 or TRBV6-3 and TRBJ1-2; D not certain. Germline CDR1 reads MNHEY; CDR2 reads SVGEGT. The CDR3 loop spans 15 amino acids. V shed 0 bases and J shed 0 bases, with 8 bases lying between them. CDR3 sequence reads: CASSYSEISNYGYTF. CDR3 nucleotides: TGTGCCAGCAGTTACTCCGAAATCTCTAACTATGGCTACACCTTC.